Shown below are 8 T cell receptor beta chains from a single sample sequenced in a study of regulatory T cells in long-lasting Graves disease. According to the study, TCR beta libraries were built with iRepertoire HTBI primers and CDR3-region Arm-PCR. From the multiplex PCR reads, TCRdb called clonotypes with MiXCR, one entry per CDR3 protein. In the table there are roughly 360,000 distinct CDR3 sequences, more than 20% of which are singletons. As to time point: persistent/refractory GD, antithyroid drugs over 5 years with positive TRAb. After RNA was extracted from PBMCs, the TCR library was made from it. Sequencing used peripheral blood mononuclear cells (PBMCs), obtained when the disease was refractory, from a patient treated with antithyroid drugs. These receptors were taken from a woman in her 40s with Graves disease.

Many counts were recorded for this clonotype. Written as DNA, the CDR3 is TGTGCCAGCAGTCCCGGGACAGGGGTCCCCTTGAACACTGAAGCTTTCTTT. Encoded protein: CASSPGTGVPLNTEAFF. The rearrangement links TRBV12-3 or TRBV12-4 to TRBJ1-1; 10 nucleotides agree with TRBD1. After removal of 5 bases from V and 0 bases from J, the junction contained 9 bases not matched to a gene. CDR3 length: 17 residues.

This clonotype has just a few counts. The V gene is TRBV5-1, the J gene TRBJ1-4; 11 bases match TRBD1. The CDR3 sequence is 14 residues long. Germline CDR1 and CDR2: SGHRS and YFSETQ. V trimming: 4 bases; J trimming: 7 bases; junction bases outside the gene matches: 3. DNA of the CDR3: TGCGCCAGCAGCGTAGGGACAGGGGGTGAAAAACTGTTTTTT. Protein: CASSVGTGGEKLFF.

This clonotype appeared many times. The V gene is TRBV7-6, the J gene TRBJ2-7; 7 bases agree with TRBD2. The V gene end was trimmed by 5 bases and the J gene end by 7 bases; junction bases not matched to a gene: 11. This CDR3 spans 14 amino acids. The germline CDR1 and CDR2 sequences are SGHVS and FNYEAQ. The CDR3 loop is CASSPEVGGLEQYF. The CDR3 region has the DNA TGTGCCAGCAGCCCAGAGGTCGGGGGGTTGGAGCAGTACTTC.

This clonotype was recorded only once. The genes are TRBV9 and TRBJ1-1, with TRBD1 matching 7 bases. Per germline, CDR1 SGDLS and CDR2 YYNGEE. The junction had 2 bases not matched to a gene; V was cut back by 0 bases and J by 3 bases. The length of the CDR3 is 14 residues. Here the CDR3 reads CASSVVQGDTEAFF. The CDR3, as DNA: TGTGCCAGCAGCGTAGTTCAGGGGGACACTGAAGCTTTCTTT.

The chain uses TRBV19 and TRBJ1-5; weak D call: TRBD1 (5 bases). V lost 3 bases, J lost 4 bases, and 16 bases lay in between. This CDR3 is 16 amino acids long. The germline gives CDR1 LNHDA, CDR2 SQIVND (reference sequence). The CDR3 region has the DNA TGTGCCAGTAGTATCTGGGTGAACGGGGGAAATCAGCCCCAGCATTTT. Protein sequence: CASSIWVNGGNQPQHF.

V usage is TRBV5-1 and J usage is TRBJ2-7, with a possible D match to TRBD1 (6 bases). Germline CDR1 and CDR2: SGHRS and YFSETQ. V was trimmed by 2 bases and J by 4 bases, leaving 16 bases between them. This CDR3 is 15 amino acids long. CDR3 sequence: CASSFSPGADYEQYF. In nucleotides, the CDR3 is TGCGCCAGCAGCTTCTCGCCAGGGGCAGATTACGAGCAGTACTTC.

The CDR3 DNA is TGTGCCAGTAGTGCCGAAGCGGGAAGGTACGAGCAGTACTTC. Its translation is CASSAEAGRYEQYF. The chain employs TRBV19 and TRBJ2-7; 7 positions match TRBD2. CDR1 is LNHDA and CDR2 is SQIVND in the germline V gene (reference sequence). The ends lost 5 bases at V and 4 bases at J; junction bases unmatched: 8. CDR3 size: 14 residues.

This chain connects TRBV11-2 to TRBJ2-2; D may be TRBD2 (5 bases). V dropped 6 bases and J dropped 1 base, with 9 bases sitting between them. Germline CDR1 reads SGHAT; CDR2 reads FQNNGV. This CDR3 is built from 14 residues. In DNA, the CDR3 is TGTGCCAGCAGGCCCCGGGGGAACACCGGGGAGCTGTTTTTT. Amino acid sequence: CASRPRGNTGELFF.